One and the same sample provided the 14 T cell receptor beta chains below, sequenced in a study of CD8+ T cells in alopecia areata. Extracted RNA was reverse transcribed, and the resulting cDNA served as sequencing template. Measured with immunoSEQ multiplex PCR; TCRdb has only the in-frame clones, and not every one. The sample consists of 100,000 to 150,000 clones, 40% to 55% of them appearing once. The sequencing input was NKG2D-low CD8+ T cells sorted from blood. These receptors were obtained from a human donor with alopecia areata.

This clone appeared a single time. The chain recombines TRBV5-1 with TRBJ2-3; D is uncertain. The CDR3 spans 15 residues. V dropped 0 bases and J dropped 0 bases, with 8 bases sitting between them. Germline V gene data show CDR1 as SGHRS and CDR2 as YFSETQ. Written as DNA, the CDR3 is TGCGCCAGCAGCTTGGTGGGGATCAGCACAGATACGCAGTATTTT. This encodes CASSLVGISTDTQYF.

This chain links TRBV5-1 with TRBJ2-6; D not resolved. V was shortened by 1 base and J by 4 bases, with 9 bases between the two germline ends. The V gene's germline CDR1 is SGHRS and CDR2 YFSETQ. The CDR3 is 15 amino acids. The CDR3 DNA sequence: TGCGCCAGCAGCTTGCGCTTGAGAGGGGCCAACGTCCTGACTTTC. This sequence encodes CASSLRLRGANVLTF.

The V call is TRBV5-6, the J call TRBJ2-3; D is uncertain. Germline V gives CDR1 SGHDT, CDR2 YYEEEE. Trimming removed 0 bases at V and 4 bases at J, with 0 bases between. The CDR3 covers 11 residues. The CDR3: CASSLADTQYF. In DNA, the CDR3 is TGTGCCAGCAGCTTGGCAGATACGCAGTATTTT.

The chain is built from TRBV27 and TRBJ2-4; 13 bases line up with TRBD2. This CDR3 contains 16 residues. CDR1 and CDR2 from the germline V gene are MNHEY and SMNVEV (reference sequence). The ends lost 5 bases at V and 5 bases at J; junction bases unmatched: 6. The CDR3 sequence: CASSDGLAGAENIQYF. CDR3 coding DNA: TGTGCCAGCAGTGACGGACTAGCGGGGGCCGAAAACATTCAGTACTTC.

This clone was seen a few times. The V and J genes are TRBV29-1 and TRBJ2-3; 12 bases match TRBD2. Germline V lookup: CDR1 SQVTM, CDR2 ANQGSEA. This CDR3 comprises 15 residues. The junction had 5 bases not matched to a gene; V was cut back by 6 bases and J by 1 base. The CDR3 is CSVPGLAGRTDTQYF. CDR3 nucleotide sequence: TGCAGCGTGCCGGGACTAGCGGGCCGCACAGATACGCAGTATTTT.

This rearrangement joins TRBV5-1 to TRBJ2-7; D remains unclear. This CDR3 contains 13 residues. V was shortened by 3 bases and J by 6 bases, with 13 bases between the two germline ends. The germline V gene has CDR1 SGHRS and CDR2 YFSETQ. CDR3 sequence (DNA): TGCGCCAGCAGCTGGGCGGAGCGCCTCGAGCAGTACTTC. Encoded protein: CASSWAERLEQYF.

This clone has just a few counts. The rearrangement joins TRBV23-1 to TRBJ1-4; D gene uncertain. TRBV23-1 is an ORF; its function is uncertain. The CDR3 is 16 amino acids. Trimming cost V 2 bases and J 1 base, with 11 bases left between them. In DNA form, the CDR3 reads TGCGCCAGCAGTCAACCAAGACGGGGAACTAATGAAAAACTGTTTTTT. It codes for CASSQPRRGTNEKLFF.

The V call is TRBV30, the J call TRBJ1-5; 8 bases are a match to TRBD1. After removal of 7 bases from V and 2 bases from J, the junction contained 4 bases not matched to a gene. CDR1 is GTSNPN and CDR2 is SVGIG in the germline V gene (reference sequence). The CDR3 extends over 13 amino acids. The CDR3 nucleotides read TGTGCCTCGCAGGGGGCGGGCAATCAGCCCCAGCATTTT. This translates into CASQGAGNQPQHF.

Only a few counts were recorded for this clone. Other DNA sequences in the sample encode the same CDR3. Here the CDR3 DNA reads TGCAGCGTAGTCCGGGACAGCTACGAGCAGTACTTC. Its translation: CSVVRDSYEQYF. The J gene is TRBJ2-7, the V gene TRBV29-1, with 7 bases lining up with TRBD1. The CDR3 runs 12 residues. Germline V gene sequence: CDR1 SQVTM, CDR2 ANQGSEA. The ends lost 6 bases at V and 3 bases at J; junction bases unmatched: 5.

This clone was counted only a few times. The chain joins TRBV29-1 to TRBJ2-3; D may be TRBD2 (6 bases). CDR3 size: 17 residues. Per germline, CDR1 SQVTM and CDR2 ANQGSEA. V lost 3 bases and J 0 bases, leaving 19 bases between the germline ends. The CDR3 sequence: CSVDSVAEGTSTDTQYF. Written as DNA, the CDR3 is TGCAGCGTTGATTCGGTAGCGGAGGGAACTAGCACAGATACGCAGTATTTT.

The chain recombines TRBV29-1 with TRBJ1-1; no clear D. From germline, CDR1 is SQVTM and CDR2 ANQGSEA. Between the trimmed V and J ends, which lost 3 bases and 11 bases, there was a span of 10 bases. CDR3 length: 10 residues. The CDR3 spells CSVEVDRAFF. The CDR3 DNA reads TGCAGCGTTGAGGTGGATAGGGCTTTCTTT.

The CDR3 is CASSYMWNEKLFF. The CDR3 coding sequence is TGTGCCAGCAGTTACATGTGGAATGAAAAACTGTTTTTT. V is TRBV6-5 and J is TRBJ1-4; unclear D gene. This CDR3 has 13 residues. Germline lookup yields CDR1 MNHEY and CDR2 SVGAGI. The germline V and J ends were trimmed by 2 bases and 5 bases, with 6 bases remaining between them.

This sequence joins TRBV28 and TRBJ2-5, with a possible D match to TRBD1 (6 bases). The CDR3 length is 11 residues. V lost 7 bases to trimming and J lost 5 bases, with 8 bases between them. The germline V gene has CDR1 MDHEN and CDR2 SYDVKM. CDR3 nucleotide sequence: TGTGCCAGCACCAGGGGTGAGACCCAGTACTTC. Its protein product is CASTRGETQYF.

The chain couples TRBV30 to TRBJ2-1; TRBD2 agrees at 8 bases. The CDR3 totals 14 residues. V was clipped by 4 bases and J by 2 bases; unmatched bases: 4. Looked up from germline, CDR1 is GTSNPN and CDR2 is SVGIG (reference sequence). The CDR3 coding sequence is TGTGCCTGGACCGGGGGGGGCCCCTACAATGAGCAGTTCTTC. Its protein is CAWTGGGPYNEQFF.